This section outlines one TCR beta chain sequence together with its context. No antigen is known for it. The data derive from a study of beta chain features in type 1 diabetes. The study, taken as a whole, reports: The naive, central memory and Treg TCRB repertoires looked more alike in patients than they did in healthy donors. Researchers report that Type 1 diabetes patients had moderately but significantly shorter TCRB CDR3s across all four CD4+ subsets. There was no resolution here of whether HLA type influences TCRB rearrangement.

Sequencing targeted expressed TCRB transcripts, as all isolated RNA had been reverse transcribed. Repertoires were generated with immunoSEQ multiplex PCR, while TCRdb's copy carries only in-frame clones and drops some. The table includes approximately 600,000 clones, under 15% detected once. Sorting that relied on CD45RO/CCR7/CD25/CD127/CD95/CD27 yielded CD4+ naive, central memory, regulatory and stem cell-like memory cells. Post-sort purity exceeded 95% for all sorted populations. The clonotype originates from a man under 40 with type 1 diabetes. The source material was naive CD4+ T cells from blood.

The CDR3 DNA is TGTGCCAGCAGCATACTAGCGTCCCCGAACTACGAGCAGTACTTC. Translation gives CASSILASPNYEQYF. The chain joins TRBV9 to TRBJ2-7; TRBD2 aligns across 7 bases. This CDR3 spans 15 amino acids. From germline, CDR1 is SGDLS and CDR2 YYNGEE. V dropped 4 bases and J dropped 3; count of bases not matched to a gene: 10.